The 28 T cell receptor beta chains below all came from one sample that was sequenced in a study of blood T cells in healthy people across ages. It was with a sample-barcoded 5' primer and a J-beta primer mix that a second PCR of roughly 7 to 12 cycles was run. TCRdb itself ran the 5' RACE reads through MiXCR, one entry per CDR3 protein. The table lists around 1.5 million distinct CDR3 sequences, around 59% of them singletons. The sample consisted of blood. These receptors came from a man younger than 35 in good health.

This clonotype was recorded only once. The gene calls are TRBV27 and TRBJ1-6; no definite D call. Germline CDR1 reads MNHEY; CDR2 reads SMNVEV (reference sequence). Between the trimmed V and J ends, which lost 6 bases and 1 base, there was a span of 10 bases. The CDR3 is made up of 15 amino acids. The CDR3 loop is CASSADYSYNSPLHF. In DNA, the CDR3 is TGTGCCAGCAGCGCCGATTATTCCTATAATTCACCCCTCCACTTT.

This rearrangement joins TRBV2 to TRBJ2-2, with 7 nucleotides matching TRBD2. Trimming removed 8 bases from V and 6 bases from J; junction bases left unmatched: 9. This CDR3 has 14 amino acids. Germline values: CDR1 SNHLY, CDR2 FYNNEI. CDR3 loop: CASFEGGEAGELFF. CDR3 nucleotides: TGTGCCAGCTTCGAGGGAGGGGAGGCCGGGGAGCTGTTTTTT.

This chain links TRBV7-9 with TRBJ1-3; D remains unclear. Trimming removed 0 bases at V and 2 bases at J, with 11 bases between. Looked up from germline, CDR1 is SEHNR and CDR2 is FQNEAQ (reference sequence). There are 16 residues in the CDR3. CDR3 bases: TGTGCCAGCAGCTTAGCGCTGGGAGTCGCTGGAAACACCATATATTTT. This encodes CASSLALGVAGNTIYF.

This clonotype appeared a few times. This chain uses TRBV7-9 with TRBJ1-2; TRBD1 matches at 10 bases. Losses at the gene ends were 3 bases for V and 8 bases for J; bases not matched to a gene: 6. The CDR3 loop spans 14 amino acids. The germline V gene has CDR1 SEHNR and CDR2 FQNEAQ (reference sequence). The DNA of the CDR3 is TGTGCCAGCAGCTTTACCGGGACAGGGGACGGCTACACCTTC. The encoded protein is CASSFTGTGDGYTF.

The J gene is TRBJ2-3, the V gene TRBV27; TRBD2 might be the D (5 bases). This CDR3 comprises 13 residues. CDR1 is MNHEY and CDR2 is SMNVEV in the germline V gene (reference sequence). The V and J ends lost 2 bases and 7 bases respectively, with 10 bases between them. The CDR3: CASSLGGTNTQYF. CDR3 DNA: TGTGCCAGCAGTTTAGGAGGTACCAATACGCAGTATTTT.

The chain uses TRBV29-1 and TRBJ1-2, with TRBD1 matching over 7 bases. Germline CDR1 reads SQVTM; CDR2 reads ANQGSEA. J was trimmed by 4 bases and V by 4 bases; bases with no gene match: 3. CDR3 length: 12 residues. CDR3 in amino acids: CSVGGQAYGYTF. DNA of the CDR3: TGCAGCGTTGGCGGACAGGCCTATGGCTACACCTTC.

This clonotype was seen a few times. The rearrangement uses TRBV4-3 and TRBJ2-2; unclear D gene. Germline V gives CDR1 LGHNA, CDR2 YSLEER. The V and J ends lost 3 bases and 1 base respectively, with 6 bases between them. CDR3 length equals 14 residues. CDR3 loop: CASSHKRNTGELFF. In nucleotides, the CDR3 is TGCGCCAGCAGCCATAAGCGGAACACCGGGGAGCTGTTTTTT.

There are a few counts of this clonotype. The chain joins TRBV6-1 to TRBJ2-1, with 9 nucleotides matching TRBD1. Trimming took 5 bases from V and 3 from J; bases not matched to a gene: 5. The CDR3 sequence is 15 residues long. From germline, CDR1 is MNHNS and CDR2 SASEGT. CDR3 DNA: TGTGCCAGCAGTCGGGACAGGGTGGGCTACAATGAGCAGTTCTTC. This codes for CASSRDRVGYNEQFF.

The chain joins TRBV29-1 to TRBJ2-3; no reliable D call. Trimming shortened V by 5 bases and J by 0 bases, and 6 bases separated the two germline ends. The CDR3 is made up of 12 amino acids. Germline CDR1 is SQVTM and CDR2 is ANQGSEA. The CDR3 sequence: CSVRMSTDTQYF. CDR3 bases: TGCAGCGTTAGGATGAGCACAGATACGCAGTATTTT.

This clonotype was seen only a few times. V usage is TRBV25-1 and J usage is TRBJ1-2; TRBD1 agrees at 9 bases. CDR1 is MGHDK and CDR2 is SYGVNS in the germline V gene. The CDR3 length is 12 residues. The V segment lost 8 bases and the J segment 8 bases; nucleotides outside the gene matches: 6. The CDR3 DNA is TGTGCCAGCTTTACAGGGGGCTCCGGCTACACCTTC. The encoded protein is CASFTGGSGYTF.

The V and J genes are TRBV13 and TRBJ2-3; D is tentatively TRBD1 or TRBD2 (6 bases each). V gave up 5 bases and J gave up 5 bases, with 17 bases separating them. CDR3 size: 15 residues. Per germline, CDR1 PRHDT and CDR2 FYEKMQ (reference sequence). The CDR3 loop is CASSGGTTLRDTQYF. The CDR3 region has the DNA TGTGCCAGCAGCGGGGGGACAACCCTTAGAGATACGCAGTATTTT.

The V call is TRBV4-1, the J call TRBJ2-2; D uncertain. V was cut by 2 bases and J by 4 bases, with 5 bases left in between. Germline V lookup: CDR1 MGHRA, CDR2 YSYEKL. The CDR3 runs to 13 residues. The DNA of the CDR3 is TGCGCCAGCAGCCAAAAGGGCACCGGGGAGCTGTTTTTT. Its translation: CASSQKGTGELFF.

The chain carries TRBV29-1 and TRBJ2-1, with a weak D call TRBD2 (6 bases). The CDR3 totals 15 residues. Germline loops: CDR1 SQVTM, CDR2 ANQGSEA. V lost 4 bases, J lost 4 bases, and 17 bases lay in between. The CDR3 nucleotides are TGCAGCGTTGTCTTACCGCGGGGACCGTACAATGAGCAGTTCTTC. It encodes CSVVLPRGPYNEQFF.

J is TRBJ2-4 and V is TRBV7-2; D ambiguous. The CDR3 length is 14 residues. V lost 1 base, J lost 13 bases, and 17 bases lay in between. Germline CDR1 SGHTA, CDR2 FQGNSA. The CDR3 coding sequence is TGTGCCAGCAGCTTAGTAGGACCCTACAATGAGCAGTACTTC. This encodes CASSLVGPYNEQYF.

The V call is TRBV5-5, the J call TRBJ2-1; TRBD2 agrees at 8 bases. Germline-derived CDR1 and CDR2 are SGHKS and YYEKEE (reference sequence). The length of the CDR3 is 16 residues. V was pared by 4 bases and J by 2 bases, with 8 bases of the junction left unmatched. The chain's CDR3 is CASSMRGELPYNEQFF. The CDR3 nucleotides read TGTGCCAGCAGCATGCGGGGGGAGCTTCCCTACAATGAGCAGTTCTTC. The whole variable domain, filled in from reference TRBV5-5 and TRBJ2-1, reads DAGVTQSPTHLIKTRGQQVTLRCSPISGHKSVSWYQQVLGQGPQFIFQYYEKEERGRGNFPDRFSARQFPNYSSELNVNALLLGDSALYLCASSMRGELPYNEQFFGPGTRLTVL.

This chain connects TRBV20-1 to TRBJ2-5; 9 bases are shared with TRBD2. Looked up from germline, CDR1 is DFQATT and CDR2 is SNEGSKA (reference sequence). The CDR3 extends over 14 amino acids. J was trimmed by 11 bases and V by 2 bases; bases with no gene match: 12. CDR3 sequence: CSARLAGTLGEQYF. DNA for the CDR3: TGCAGTGCTAGACTAGCGGGGACCTTAGGGGAGCAGTACTTC.

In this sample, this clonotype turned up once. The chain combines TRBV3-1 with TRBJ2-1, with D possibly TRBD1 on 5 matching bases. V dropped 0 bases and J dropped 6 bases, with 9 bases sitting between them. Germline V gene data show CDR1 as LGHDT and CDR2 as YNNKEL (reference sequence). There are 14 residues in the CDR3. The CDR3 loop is CASSQELQVNEQFF. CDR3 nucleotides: TGTGCCAGCAGCCAAGAGTTACAGGTCAATGAGCAGTTCTTC.

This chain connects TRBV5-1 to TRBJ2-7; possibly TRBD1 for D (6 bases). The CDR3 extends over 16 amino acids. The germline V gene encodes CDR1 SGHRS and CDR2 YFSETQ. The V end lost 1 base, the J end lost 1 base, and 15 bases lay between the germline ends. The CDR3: CASSLLETGDSYEQYF. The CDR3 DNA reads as TGCGCCAGCAGCTTGCTAGAGACAGGCGATTCCTACGAGCAGTACTTC.

CDR3 region: CASSQVQGPHSNQPQHF. CDR3 DNA sequence: TGCGCCAGCAGCCAAGTACAAGGGCCCCATAGCAATCAGCCCCAGCATTTT. The chain recombines TRBV4-1 with TRBJ1-5; D is uncertain. Looked up from germline, CDR1 is MGHRA and CDR2 is YSYEKL. CDR3 length: 17 amino acids. The V end was cut by 1 base, the J end by 0 bases, with 13 bases between.

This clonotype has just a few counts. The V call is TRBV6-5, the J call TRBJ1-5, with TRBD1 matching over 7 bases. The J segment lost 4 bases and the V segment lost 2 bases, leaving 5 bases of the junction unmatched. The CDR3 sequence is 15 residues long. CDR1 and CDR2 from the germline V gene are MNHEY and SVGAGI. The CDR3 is CASSYGGGWNQPQHF. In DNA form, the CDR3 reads TGTGCCAGCAGTTACGGAGGGGGCTGGAATCAGCCCCAGCATTTT.

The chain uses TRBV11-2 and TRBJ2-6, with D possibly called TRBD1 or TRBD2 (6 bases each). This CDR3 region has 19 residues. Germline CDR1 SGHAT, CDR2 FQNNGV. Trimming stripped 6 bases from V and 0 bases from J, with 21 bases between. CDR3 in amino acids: CASRDPGDTHSSGANVLTF. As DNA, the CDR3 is TGTGCCAGCAGAGACCCGGGGGACACACATAGCTCTGGGGCCAACGTCCTGACTTTC. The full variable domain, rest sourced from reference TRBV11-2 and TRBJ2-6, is EAGVAQSPRYKIIEKRQSVAFWCNPISGHATLYWYQQILGQGPKLLIQFQNNGVVDDSQLPKDRFSAERLKGVDSTLKIQPAKLEDSAVYLCASRDPGDTHSSGANVLTFGAGSRLTVL.

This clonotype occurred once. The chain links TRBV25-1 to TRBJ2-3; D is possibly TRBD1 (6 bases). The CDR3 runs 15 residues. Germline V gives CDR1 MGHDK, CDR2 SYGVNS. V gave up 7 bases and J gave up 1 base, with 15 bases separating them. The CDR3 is CASTLQGSGTDTQYF. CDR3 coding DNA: TGTGCCAGCACCTTACAGGGTTCTGGCACAGATACGCAGTATTTT. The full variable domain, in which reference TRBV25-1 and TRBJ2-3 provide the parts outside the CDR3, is EADIYQTPRYLVIGTGKKITLECSQTMGHDKMYWYQQDPGMELHLIHYSYGVNSTEKGDLSSESTVSRIRTEHFPLTLESARPSHTSQYLCASTLQGSGTDTQYFGPGTRLTVL.

The CDR3 region is CASSLEWTRYYNEQFF. In nucleotides, the CDR3 is TGCGCCAGCAGCTTGGAGTGGACTAGATACTACAATGAGCAGTTCTTC. The gene calls are TRBV5-1 and TRBJ2-1; 7 bases line up with TRBD2. This CDR3 has 16 amino acids. From germline, CDR1 is SGHRS and CDR2 YFSETQ. After removal of 0 bases from V and 3 bases from J, the junction contained 6 bases not matched to a gene.

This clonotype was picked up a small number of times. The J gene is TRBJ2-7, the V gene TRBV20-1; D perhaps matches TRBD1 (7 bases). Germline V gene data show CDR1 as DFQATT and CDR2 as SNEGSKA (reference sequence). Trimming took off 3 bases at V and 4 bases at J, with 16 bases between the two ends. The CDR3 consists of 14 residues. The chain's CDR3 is CSARAPGGWYEQYF. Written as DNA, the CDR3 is TGCAGTGCTAGGGCCCCAGGGGGGTGGTACGAGCAGTACTTC.

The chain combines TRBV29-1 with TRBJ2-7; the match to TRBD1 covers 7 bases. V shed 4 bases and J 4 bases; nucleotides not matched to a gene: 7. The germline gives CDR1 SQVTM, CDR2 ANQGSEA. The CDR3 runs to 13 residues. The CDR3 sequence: CSVVDLDRYEQYF. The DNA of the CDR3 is TGCAGCGTTGTTGATTTGGACAGGTACGAGCAGTACTTC.

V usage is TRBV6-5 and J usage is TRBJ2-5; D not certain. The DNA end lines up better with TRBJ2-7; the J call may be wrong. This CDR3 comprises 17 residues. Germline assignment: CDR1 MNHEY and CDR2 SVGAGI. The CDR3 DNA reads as TGTGCCAGCAGTTACTCACGCTTGAGACCCCTCGATTTCGAGCAGTACTTC. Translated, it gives CASSYSRLRPLDFEQYF.

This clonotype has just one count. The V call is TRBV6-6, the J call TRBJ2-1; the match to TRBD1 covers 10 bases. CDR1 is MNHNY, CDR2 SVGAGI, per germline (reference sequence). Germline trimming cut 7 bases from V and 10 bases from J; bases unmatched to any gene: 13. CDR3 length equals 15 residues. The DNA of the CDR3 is TGTGCCAGCACCGAAGGGGACAGGGGAAAGAGGGAGCAGTTCTTC. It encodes CASTEGDRGKREQFF.

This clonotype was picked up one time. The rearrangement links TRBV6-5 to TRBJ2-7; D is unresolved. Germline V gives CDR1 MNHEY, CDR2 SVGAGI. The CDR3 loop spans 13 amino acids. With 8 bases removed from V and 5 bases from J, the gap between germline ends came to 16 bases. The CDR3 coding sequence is TGTGCCAGCGGACCCACAGCCGACCACGAGCAGTACTTC. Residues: CASGPTADHEQYF.